This T cell receptor beta chain was captured in a study of shared clonotypes between healthy human individuals (TCRdb year 2020). Background for the entire study: A few men and two women, aged 18 to 49 years, made up the cohort. For each donor, CD4 naive and CD4 memory were each run on three plates, CD8 naive on two plates, and CD8 memory on one plate. Blood TCR repertoires of about five healthy adults were deeply sequenced to estimate repertoire size and the extent of clonotype sharing between individuals. Libraries were prepared and TCR repertoires were sequenced by different laboratories using diverse techniques, in order to increase sequencing depth and limit assay-specific biases. Each donor's leukapheresis produced roughly between roughly 0.9 and 8.9 billion PBMCs.

CD8 naive samples were obtained by positive selection for CCR7 among CD45RO-negative cells, yielding a CD45RA+CCR7+ population from which TemRA cells were excluded. Healthy HIV-negative adults with no recently reported acute infections or vaccinations were included as donors. Every donor was a Caucasian adult living in Nashville, Tennessee, USA. After blood collection by leukapheresis, PBMCs were isolated using Ficoll-Histopaque density gradient centrifugation and then cryopreserved in the vapor phase of liquid nitrogen. Purity and quantity of every magnetically sorted T cell population were checked by analytical flow cytometry. Genomic DNA was isolated from each sorted fraction and quantified by UV absorbance on a Nanodrop 2000c. Using the deep immunoSEQ assay, TCR CDR3 regions were amplified from genomic DNA by multiplex PCR. Extracted genomic DNA from each cell subset was distributed evenly across all wells of several immunoSEQ 96-well plates, and each plate was treated as a replicate. Each replicate PCR for sorted subsets received 150 to 250 ng genomic DNA, equal to 28,000 or so T cell genomes. Purified libraries were measured with a Qubit 3.0 fluorometer, size-checked on a Bioanalyzer 2100, and measured again with the KAPA Library Quantification kit. Each immunoSEQ 96-well plate was sequenced on its own single-read 150-cycle Illumina NextSeq 550 flow cell. The paper's processing steps were these. Because the immunoSEQ output included only junctional sequences and no quality scores, the filtering could not be the same as the filtering used for full-length reads. Sequences were annotated with PyIR, a Python wrapper for IgBLAST v1.9, using IMGT germline references to assign V/J genes and CDR3. Reads with weak V/J assignments (E-value above 1e-6), missing CDR3, stop codons, out-of-frame junctions, or ambiguous translated residues were removed. V3J clonotypes were defined as sequences sharing the same inferred V gene, J gene, and CDR3 amino acid sequence. To compute the percentage overlap between repertoires, the number of shared unique clonotypes was divided by the size of the smaller repertoire. RTK rarefaction, the Chao1 estimator, and Recon v2.1 estimates of unobserved clonotypes were used to assess repertoire richness. Generation probabilities were computed with OLGA for all TCRbeta clonotypes obtained by the gDNA method from several donors. TCRdb retrieved this table from immuneACCESS and kept in-frame rearrangements only. Not all clones are present; in checked studies, unresolved V genes account for under half, and no reason is known for the remainder. V and J calls and clone size are as listed in that table; D and trimming were resolved from the DNA. Present in this sample are about 2 million clones, just under 95% of which were seen just once. Roughly 1.1% of the sample is held by the ten biggest clonotypes.

This clone was recorded once. Its target antigen remains unknown. Per-base quality was not reported, and no clone a single base away is much larger than it. The study at large found these results: Compared with non-shared clonotypes, the clonotypes found in all four sorted-subset donors had higher generation probabilities. Only blood was sampled, and tissue TCR repertoires likely differ from those in blood. Even with the large sequencing depth, rarefaction of the sorted-subset datasets indicated that sequencing was incomplete. Because the study included only a small number of donors, the genetic and exposure-history diversity represented was limited. Naive subsets generally had larger estimated clonotype richness than memory subsets. Based on pairwise subsampling, the degree of clonotype sharing among donors was expected to be affected by sequencing depth. About 5% of naive CD4, 3.5% of naive CD8, 2.3% of memory CD4, and about 0.4% of memory CD8 clonotypes were shared across several donors.

V is pared back by 5 bases and J by 3 bases, with 11 bases lying between the germline termini. As encoded in the germline V gene, CDR1 is SGHVS while CDR2 is FNYEAQ. Its CDR3 holds 13 amino acids, cysteine through phenylalanine. The kept DNA is CDR3 alone, 39 bases in frame from the first base. The sample taken for sequencing was naive CD8+ T cells sorted from blood. The sample's cell subset or site, from its label and the paper: CD45RA+CCR7+. This receptor was identified in a man aged 18-30 years in good health. The chain uses TRBV7-6 and TRBJ2-7; the D gene is possibly TRBD2, with 6 bases matching. The CDR3 protein: CASSPGVGYEQYF. The DNA sequence is given as TGTGCCAGCAGCCCGGGGGTCGGCTACGAGCAGTACTTC.